A single sample gave rise to the 3 T cell receptor beta chains below, sequenced in a study of T cells after yellow fever vaccination. MiXCR, applied by TCRdb to the 5' RACE reads, yields one record per CDR3 protein. The sample records 65,000 to 90,000 distinct CDR3 sequences, 7.5% to 8% being singletons. This specimen was CD8+ T cells sorted from PBMCs, taken on the day of the yellow fever booster vaccination. These receptors came from a young man who received the YFV17D yellow fever vaccine.

This clonotype showed up just a few times. The chain recombines TRBV2 with TRBJ1-2; D gene unclear. The V gene lost 1 base and the J gene lost 4 bases, with 13 bases spanning the gap. The CDR3 contains 15 residues. CDR1 and CDR2 (germline): SNHLY, FYNNEI. The CDR3 region is CASSEDLGLTYGYTF. The CDR3 coding sequence is TGTGCCAGCAGTGAAGATTTGGGTTTAACCTATGGCTACACCTTC.

The chain recombines TRBV12-3 or TRBV12-4 with TRBJ2-2; maybe TRBD1 (6 bases). The length of the CDR3 is 15 residues. V lost 6 bases and J lost 5, with 16 bases in between. In DNA form, the CDR3 reads TGTGCCAGCAGCCCTACAGGGTTTGGAACCGGGGAGCTGTTTTTT. Translating gives CASSPTGFGTGELFF.

V usage is TRBV20-1 and J usage is TRBJ2-5, with 7 bases that match TRBD2. In germline, CDR1 is DFQATT, CDR2 SNEGSKA (reference sequence). Trimming at V came to 3 bases and at J to 5 bases, leaving 12 bases not matched to a gene. This CDR3 spans 15 amino acids. CDR3 residues: CSARDGAGDSETQYF. DNA for the CDR3: TGCAGTGCTAGGGACGGGGCGGGAGATTCGGAGACCCAGTACTTC.